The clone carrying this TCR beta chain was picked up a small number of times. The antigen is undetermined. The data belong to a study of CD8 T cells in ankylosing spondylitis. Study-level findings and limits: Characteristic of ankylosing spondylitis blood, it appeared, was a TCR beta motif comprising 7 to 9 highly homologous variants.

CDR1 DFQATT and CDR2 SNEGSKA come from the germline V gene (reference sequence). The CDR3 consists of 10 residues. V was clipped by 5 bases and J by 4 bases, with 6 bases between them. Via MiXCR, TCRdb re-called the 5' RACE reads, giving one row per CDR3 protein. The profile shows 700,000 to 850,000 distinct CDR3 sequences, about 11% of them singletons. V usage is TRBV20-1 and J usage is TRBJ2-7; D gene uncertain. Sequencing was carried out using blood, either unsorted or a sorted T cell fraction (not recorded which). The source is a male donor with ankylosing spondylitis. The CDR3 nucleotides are TGCAGTGCTGAGAGGTACGAGCAGTACTTC. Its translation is CSAERYEQYF.